What follows describes a single TCR beta chain. Its binding antigen is unknown. Base-call qualities are not available, and no considerably larger clone is one nucleotide away. V lost 0 bases and J lost 1 base, and the count of bases not matched to a germline gene is 7. There are 17 amino acids in the CDR3, from cysteine to phenylalanine inclusive. The read is trimmed to its CDR3 DNA, 51 bases read in frame from base 1. CDR1 and CDR2 are read off the germline V gene as WSHSY and SAAADI. This entry comes from a study of blood T cell repertoires in COVID-19 (TCRdb year 2020). For context, the study as a whole: Samples covering the acute and convalescent phases of COVID-19 were provided by collaborators in the United States, Italy and Spain. The dataset comprised deeply sampled blood TCRbeta repertoires from subjects exposed to, actively infected with, or recovered from COVID-19. A freely available public database, intended as a resource for researchers studying the immune response to SARS-CoV-2, is where the repertoires were released. Where available, HLA class I and class II types were obtained from metadata supplied by the sample provider rather than from assay-based typing. Nearly every sample came with metadata listing a de-identified subject ID, COVID-19 status, age in years and sex. The prospective study material was composed of cDNA or gDNA derived from T cells, B-cell-depleted T cells, or PBMCs. The samples were drawn from two sources: the first 160 participants of the ongoing ImmuneRACE study, and about 1,300 subjects contributed by 6 global collaborators.

One collaborating source in Seattle enrolled patients during active infection and followed them longitudinally through the course of disease. Each collaborating institution followed its own protocols to collect whole blood in K2EDTA tubes. For TCRbeta analysis, collaborators shipped samples as frozen whole blood, isolated PBMCs, or DNA extracted from either of those sample types. The full study reports these points: The quantity of clinical and demographic metadata differed by source and by participant and was supplied without curation.

TCRbeta CDR3 regions were amplified from genomic DNA using the immunoSEQ Assay, a bias-controlled multiplex PCR. From the authors' description of their analysis: The number of nucleated cells in each sample was estimated from the amplification of reference gene primers within the assay. To quantify the absolute abundance of each unique TCRbeta CDR3 rearrangement, sequence reads were collapsed and filtered. For each sample, productive Simpson clonality was calculated by taking the square root of Simpson's diversity index across productive rearrangements. TCRdb obtained this table from immuneACCESS and retained in-frame rearrangements with V and J assigned. These tables miss some clones; where compared with another copy, unresolved V genes account for less than half of the shortfall, and the remainder is unexplained. Clonal size and the V and J genes are those of that table, whereas D and trimming came from the DNA. Here the sample has 210,000 or so clones; 75% to 85% occur a single time. Around 1.3% of the sample is held by the ten biggest clonotypes.

The source material was peripheral blood. The origin of this receptor is a woman in her thirties with COVID-19, enrolled during active disease. The chain links TRBV10-2 with TRBJ2-7, with 9 junctional bases fitting TRBD1. CDR3 protein: CASSESARTGASYEQYF. The DNA is TGCGCCAGCAGTGAGTCGGCGCGGACAGGGGCATCCTACGAGCAGTACTTC.